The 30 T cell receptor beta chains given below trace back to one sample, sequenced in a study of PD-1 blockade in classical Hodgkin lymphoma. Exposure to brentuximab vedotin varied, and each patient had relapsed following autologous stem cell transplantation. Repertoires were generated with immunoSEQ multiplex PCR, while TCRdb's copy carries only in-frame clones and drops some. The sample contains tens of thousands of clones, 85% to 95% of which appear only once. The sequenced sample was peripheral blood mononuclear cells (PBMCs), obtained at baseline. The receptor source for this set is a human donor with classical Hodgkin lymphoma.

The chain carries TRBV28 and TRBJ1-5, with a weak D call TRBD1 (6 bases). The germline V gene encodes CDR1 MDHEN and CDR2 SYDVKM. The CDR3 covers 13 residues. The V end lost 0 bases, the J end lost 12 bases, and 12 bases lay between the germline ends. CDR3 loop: CASSLWRTAVQHF. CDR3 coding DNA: TGTGCCAGCAGTTTATGGAGGACAGCCGTCCAGCATTTT.

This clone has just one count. CDR3 sequence reads: CASSWGLDEQFF. In nucleotides, the CDR3 is TGTGCCAGCAGTTGGGGCCTTGATGAGCAGTTCTTC. This chain uses TRBV6-6 with TRBJ2-1, with D maybe TRBD1 (5 bases). Germline V gene sequence: CDR1 MNHNY, CDR2 SVGAGI (reference sequence). The V end lost 4 bases, the J end lost 8 bases, and 9 bases lay between the germline ends. This CDR3 has 12 residues.

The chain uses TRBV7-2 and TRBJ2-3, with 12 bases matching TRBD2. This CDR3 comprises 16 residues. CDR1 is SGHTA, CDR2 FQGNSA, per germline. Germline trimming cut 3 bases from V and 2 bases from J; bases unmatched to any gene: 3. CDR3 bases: TGTGCCAGCAGCTTCGGACTAGCGGGGACCACAGATACGCAGTATTTT. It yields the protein CASSFGLAGTTDTQYF.

The CDR3 is CASSLTSTGSGETQYF. The DNA of the CDR3 is TGTGCCAGCAGCCTCACCTCGACAGGGTCGGGAGAGACCCAGTACTTC. The chain couples TRBV7-3 to TRBJ2-5; the match to TRBD1 covers 7 bases. The CDR3 consists of 16 residues. Germline-derived CDR1 and CDR2 are SGHTA and FQGTGA. Germline trimming cut 5 bases from V and 4 bases from J; bases unmatched to any gene: 13.

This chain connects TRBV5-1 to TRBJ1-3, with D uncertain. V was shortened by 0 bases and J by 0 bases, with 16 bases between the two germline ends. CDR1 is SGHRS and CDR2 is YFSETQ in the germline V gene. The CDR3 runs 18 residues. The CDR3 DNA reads TGCGCCAGCAGCTTGGAGAGTCTGGCCCTCAGCTCTGGAAACACCATATATTTT. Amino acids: CASSLESLALSSGNTIYF. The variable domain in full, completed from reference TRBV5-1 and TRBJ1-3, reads KAGVTQTPRYLIKTRGQQVTLSCSPISGHRSVSWYQQTPGQGLQFLFEYFSETQRNKGNFPGRFSGRQFSNSRSEMNVSTLELGDSALYLCASSLESLALSSGNTIYFGEGSWLTVV.

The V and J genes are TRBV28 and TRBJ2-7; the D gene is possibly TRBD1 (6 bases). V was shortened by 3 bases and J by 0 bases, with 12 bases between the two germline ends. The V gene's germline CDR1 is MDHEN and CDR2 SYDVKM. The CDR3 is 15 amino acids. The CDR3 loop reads CASSFRGGSSYEQYF. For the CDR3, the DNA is TGTGCCAGCAGTTTCCGAGGGGGTAGCTCCTACGAGCAGTACTTC.

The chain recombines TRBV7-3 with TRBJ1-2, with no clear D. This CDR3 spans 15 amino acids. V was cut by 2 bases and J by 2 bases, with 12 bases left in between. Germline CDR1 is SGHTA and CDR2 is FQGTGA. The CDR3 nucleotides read TGTGCCAGCAGCTTAGACACCAGGCCGAACTATGGCTACACCTTC. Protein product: CASSLDTRPNYGYTF.

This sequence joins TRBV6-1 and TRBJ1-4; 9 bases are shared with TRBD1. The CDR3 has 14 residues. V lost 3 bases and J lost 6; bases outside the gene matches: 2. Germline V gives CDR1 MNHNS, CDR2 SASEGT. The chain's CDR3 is CASSEGQGYEKLFF. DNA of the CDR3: TGTGCCAGCAGTGAGGGACAGGGCTATGAAAAACTGTTTTTT.

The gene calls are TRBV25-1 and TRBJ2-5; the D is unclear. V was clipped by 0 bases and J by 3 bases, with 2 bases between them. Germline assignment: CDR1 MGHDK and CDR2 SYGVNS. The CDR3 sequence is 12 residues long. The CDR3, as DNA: TGTGCCAGCAGTGAATACGAAGAGACCCAGTACTTC. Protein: CASSEYEETQYF.

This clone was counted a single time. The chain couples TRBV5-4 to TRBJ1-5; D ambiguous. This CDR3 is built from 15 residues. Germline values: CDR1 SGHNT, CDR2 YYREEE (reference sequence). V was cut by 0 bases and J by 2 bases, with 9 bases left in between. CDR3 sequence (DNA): TGTGCCAGCAGCTTGGGGGGAAGTGGCAATCAGCCCCAGCATTTT. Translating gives CASSLGGSGNQPQHF.

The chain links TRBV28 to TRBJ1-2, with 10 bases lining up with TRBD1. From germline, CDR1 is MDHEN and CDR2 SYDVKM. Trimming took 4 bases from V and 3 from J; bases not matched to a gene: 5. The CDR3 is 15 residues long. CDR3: CASSSDRGLDYGYTF. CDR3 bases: TGTGCCAGCAGTTCAGACAGGGGGCTAGACTATGGCTACACCTTC.

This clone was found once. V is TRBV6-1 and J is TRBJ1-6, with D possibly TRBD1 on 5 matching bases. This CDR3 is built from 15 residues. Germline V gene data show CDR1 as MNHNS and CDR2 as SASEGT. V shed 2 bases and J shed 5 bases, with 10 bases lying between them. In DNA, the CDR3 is TGTGCCAGCAGTGAACACCCCAGGGATAATTCACCCCTCCACTTT. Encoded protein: CASSEHPRDNSPLHF.

The CDR3: CASSVGQGLPYEQYF. Here the CDR3 DNA reads TGCGCCAGCAGCGTGGGACAGGGACTACCCTACGAGCAGTACTTC. V and J are TRBV5-1 and TRBJ2-7, with 9 bases lining up with TRBD1. Germline values: CDR1 SGHRS, CDR2 YFSETQ. The CDR3 totals 15 residues. V was clipped by 4 bases and J by 2 bases; unmatched bases: 7. The full variable domain, rest sourced from reference TRBV5-1 and TRBJ2-7, is KAGVTQTPRYLIKTRGQQVTLSCSPISGHRSVSWYQQTPGQGLQFLFEYFSETQRNKGNFPGRFSGRQFSNSRSEMNVSTLELGDSALYLCASSVGQGLPYEQYFGPGTRLTVT.

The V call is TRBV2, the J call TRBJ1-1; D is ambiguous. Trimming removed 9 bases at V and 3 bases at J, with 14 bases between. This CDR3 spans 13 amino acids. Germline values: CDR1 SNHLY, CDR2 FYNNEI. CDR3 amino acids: CARTEEVDTEAFF. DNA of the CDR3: TGTGCCAGGACGGAAGAAGTGGACACTGAAGCTTTCTTT. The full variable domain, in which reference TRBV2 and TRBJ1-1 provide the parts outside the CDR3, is EPEVTQTPSHQVTQMGQEVILRCVPISNHLYFYWYRQILGQKVEFLVSFYNNEISEKSEIFDDQFSVERPDGSNFTLKIRSTKLEDSAMYFCARTEEVDTEAFFGQGTRLTVV.

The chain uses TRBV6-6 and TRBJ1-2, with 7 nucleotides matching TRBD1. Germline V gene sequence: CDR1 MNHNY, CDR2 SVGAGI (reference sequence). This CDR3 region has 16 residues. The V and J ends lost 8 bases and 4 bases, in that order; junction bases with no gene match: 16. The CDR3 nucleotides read TGTGCCAGCGAGAAACTGCACAGGGGCGGCTCCTATGGCTACACCTTC. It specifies CASEKLHRGGSYGYTF.

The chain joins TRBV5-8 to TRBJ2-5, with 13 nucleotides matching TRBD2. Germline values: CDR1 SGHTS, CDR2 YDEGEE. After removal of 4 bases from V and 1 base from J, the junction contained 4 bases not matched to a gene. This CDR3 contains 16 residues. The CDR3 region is CASSPGLAGRQETQYF. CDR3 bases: TGTGCCAGCAGCCCGGGACTAGCGGGGCGCCAAGAGACCCAGTACTTC.

The CDR3 loop is CASRVEDSTNYGYTF. For the CDR3, the DNA is TGTGCCAGTAGGGTTGAAGACAGTACTAACTATGGCTACACCTTC. The chain is built from TRBV19 and TRBJ1-2, with D perhaps TRBD1 (5 bases). The ends were cut back, 6 bases at V and 0 bases at J, with 14 bases in the middle. CDR1 is LNHDA, CDR2 SQIVND, per germline (reference sequence). The CDR3 loop spans 15 amino acids.

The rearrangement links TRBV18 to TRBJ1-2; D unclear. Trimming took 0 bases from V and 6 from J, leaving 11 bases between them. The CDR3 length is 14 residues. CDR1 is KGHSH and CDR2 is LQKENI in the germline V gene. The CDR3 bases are TGTGCCAGCTCACCACCGGGGTTGGCAAATGGCTACACCTTC. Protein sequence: CASSPPGLANGYTF. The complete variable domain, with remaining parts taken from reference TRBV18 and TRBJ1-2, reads NAGVMQNPRHLVRRRGQEARLRCSPMKGHSHVYWYRQLPEEGLKFMVYLQKENIIDESGMPKERFSAEFPKEGPSILRIQQVVRGDSAAYFCASSPPGLANGYTFGSGTRLTVV.

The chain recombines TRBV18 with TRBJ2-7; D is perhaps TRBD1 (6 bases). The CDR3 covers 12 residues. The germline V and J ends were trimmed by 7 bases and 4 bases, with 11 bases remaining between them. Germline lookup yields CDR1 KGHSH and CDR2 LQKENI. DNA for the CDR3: TGTGCCAGCTACAGGGTCGCTTACGAGCAGTACTTC. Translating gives CASYRVAYEQYF.

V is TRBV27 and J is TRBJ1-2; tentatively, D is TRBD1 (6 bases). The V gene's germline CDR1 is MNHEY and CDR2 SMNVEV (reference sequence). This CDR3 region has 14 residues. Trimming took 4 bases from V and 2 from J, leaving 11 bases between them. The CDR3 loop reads CASSYRAGNYGYTF. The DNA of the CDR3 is TGTGCCAGCAGTTACAGGGCGGGCAACTATGGCTACACCTTC.

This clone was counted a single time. CDR3 sequence: CAISESLGGVSGNTIYF. CDR3 DNA: TGTGCCATCAGTGAGTCGTTAGGGGGTGTCTCTGGAAACACCATATATTTT. The chain carries TRBV10-3 and TRBJ1-3, with TRBD1 as a possible D gene (6 bases). Trimming stripped 0 bases from V and 0 bases from J, with 12 bases between. The CDR3 is 17 amino acids. The V gene's germline CDR1 is ENHRY and CDR2 SYGVKD.

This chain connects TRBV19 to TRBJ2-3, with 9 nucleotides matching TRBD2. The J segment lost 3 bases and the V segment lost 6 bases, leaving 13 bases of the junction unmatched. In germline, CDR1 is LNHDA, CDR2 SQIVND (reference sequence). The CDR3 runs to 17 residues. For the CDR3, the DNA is TGTGCCAGTAGCCCGCGAAGGCCTAGCGGGATAACAGATACGCAGTATTTT. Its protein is CASSPRRPSGITDTQYF.

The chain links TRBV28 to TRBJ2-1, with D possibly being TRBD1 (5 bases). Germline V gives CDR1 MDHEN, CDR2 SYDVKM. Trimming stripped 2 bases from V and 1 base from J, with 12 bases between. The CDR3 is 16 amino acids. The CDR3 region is CASSLPGPGSYNEQFF. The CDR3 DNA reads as TGTGCCAGCAGTTTACCAGGGCCGGGTTCCTACAATGAGCAGTTCTTC.

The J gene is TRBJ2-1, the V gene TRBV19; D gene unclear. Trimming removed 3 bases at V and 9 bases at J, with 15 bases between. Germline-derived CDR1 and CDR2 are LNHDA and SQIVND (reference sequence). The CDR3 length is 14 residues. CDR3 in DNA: TGTGCCAGTAGTATTGTTCCCGGGTCCGGTGAGCAGTTCTTC. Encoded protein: CASSIVPGSGEQFF.

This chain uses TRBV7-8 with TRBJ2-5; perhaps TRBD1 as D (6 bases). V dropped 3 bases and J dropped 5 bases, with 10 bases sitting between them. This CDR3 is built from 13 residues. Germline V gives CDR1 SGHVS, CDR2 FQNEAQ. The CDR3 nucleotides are TGTGCCAGCAGCTTTGGGGGCGTGGAGACCCAGTACTTC. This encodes CASSFGGVETQYF.

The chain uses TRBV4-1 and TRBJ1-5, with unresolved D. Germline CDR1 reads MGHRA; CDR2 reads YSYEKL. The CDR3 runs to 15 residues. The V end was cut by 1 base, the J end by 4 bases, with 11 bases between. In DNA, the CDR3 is TGCGCCAGCAGCCAAGCTCTACGGTTAAATCAGCCCCAGCATTTT. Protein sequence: CASSQALRLNQPQHF.

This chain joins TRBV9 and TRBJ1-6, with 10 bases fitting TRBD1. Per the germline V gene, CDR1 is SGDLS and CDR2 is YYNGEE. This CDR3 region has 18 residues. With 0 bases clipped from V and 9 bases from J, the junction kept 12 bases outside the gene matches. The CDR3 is CASSVGRGTGALGSPLHF. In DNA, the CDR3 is TGTGCCAGCAGCGTAGGTCGAGGGACAGGGGCGTTGGGTTCACCCCTCCACTTT.

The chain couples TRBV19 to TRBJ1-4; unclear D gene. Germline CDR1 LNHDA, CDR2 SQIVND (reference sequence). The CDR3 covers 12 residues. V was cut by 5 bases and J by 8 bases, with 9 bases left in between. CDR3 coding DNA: TGTGCCAGTAGTGTGTGGGAAGAAAAACTGTTTTTT. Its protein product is CASSVWEEKLFF.

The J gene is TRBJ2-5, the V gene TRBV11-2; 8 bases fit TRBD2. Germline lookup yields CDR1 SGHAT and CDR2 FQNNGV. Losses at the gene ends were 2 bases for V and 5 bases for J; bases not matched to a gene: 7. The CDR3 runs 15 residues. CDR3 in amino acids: CASSLSGGVVETQYF. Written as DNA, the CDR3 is TGTGCCAGCAGCTTAAGCGGGGGCGTCGTTGAGACCCAGTACTTC.

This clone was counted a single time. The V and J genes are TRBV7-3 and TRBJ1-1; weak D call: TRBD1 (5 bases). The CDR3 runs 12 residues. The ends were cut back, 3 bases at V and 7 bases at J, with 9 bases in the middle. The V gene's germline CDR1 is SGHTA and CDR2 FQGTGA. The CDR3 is CASSFGDDEAFF. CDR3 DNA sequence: TGTGCCAGCAGCTTCGGGGACGATGAAGCTTTCTTT.